A single sample gave rise to the 31 T cell receptor beta chains below, sequenced in a study of cytomegalovirus exposure and HLA in healthy donors. The PCR had 60 Vbeta and 13 Jbeta primers. The table came from immunoSEQ multiplex PCR; TCRdb's copy has only in-frame clones and leaves some out. The sample has 150,000 to 180,000 clones; 70% to 80% are singletons. The source material was PBMCs. The receptors were sampled from a man younger than 40 in good health and CMV-seronegative.

The V call is TRBV5-6, the J call TRBJ1-2; 8 bases match TRBD1. This CDR3 is built from 15 residues. CDR1 SGHDT and CDR2 YYEEEE come from the germline V gene. J lost 8 bases, V lost 0 bases, and 9 bases had no gene match. In DNA, the CDR3 is TGTGCCAGCAGCTTGGCTCCAGGGGGCCTCATGGGCTACACCTTC. The encoded protein is CASSLAPGGLMGYTF.

The chain recombines TRBV19 with TRBJ1-5; 7 bases agree with TRBD1. The CDR3 is 14 amino acids. V was pared by 6 bases and J by 6 bases, with 8 bases of the junction left unmatched. Germline-derived CDR1 and CDR2 are LNHDA and SQIVND (reference sequence). The CDR3 DNA reads as TGTGCCAGTAGAAAGACAGGGCTGAGTCAGCCCCAGCATTTT. It encodes CASRKTGLSQPQHF.

The chain combines TRBV7-2 with TRBJ1-2, with TRBD1 matching over 9 bases. Germline lookup yields CDR1 SGHTA and CDR2 FQGNSA. CDR3 size: 14 residues. V was pared by 5 bases and J by 3 bases, with 4 bases of the junction left unmatched. The CDR3 region is CASSPRQGDYGYTF. The CDR3, as DNA: TGTGCCAGCAGCCCGAGACAGGGGGACTATGGCTACACCTTC.

This clone was counted a single time. The chain joins TRBV29-1 to TRBJ2-1; 9 nucleotides match TRBD2. The junction had 5 bases not matched to a gene; V was cut back by 3 bases and J by 8 bases. The CDR3 spans 13 residues. Germline loops: CDR1 SQVTM, CDR2 ANQGSEA. Here the CDR3 reads CSVDLAGLDEQFF. As DNA, the CDR3 is TGCAGCGTTGATCTAGCGGGGCTCGATGAGCAGTTCTTC.

This chain links TRBV28 with TRBJ2-1; no definite D call. Trimming stripped 0 bases from V and 0 bases from J, with 12 bases between. CDR3 length equals 17 residues. Germline V gene sequence: CDR1 MDHEN, CDR2 SYDVKM. The CDR3 here is CASSLWISMSSYNEQFF. The CDR3 DNA follows: TGTGCCAGCAGTTTATGGATTAGCATGAGCTCCTACAATGAGCAGTTCTTC.

This chain uses TRBV5-1 with TRBJ2-7, with D possibly being TRBD2 (5 bases). This CDR3 is 14 amino acids long. Trimming stripped 4 bases from V and 6 bases from J, with 17 bases between. Germline CDR1 reads SGHRS; CDR2 reads YFSETQ. CDR3 amino acids: CASSLGPLATEQYF. In nucleotides, the CDR3 is TGCGCCAGCAGCCTAGGACCCCTAGCAACCGAGCAGTACTTC. Full variable domain (rest looked up from reference TRBV5-1 and TRBJ2-7): KAGVTQTPRYLIKTRGQQVTLSCSPISGHRSVSWYQQTPGQGLQFLFEYFSETQRNKGNFPGRFSGRQFSNSRSEMNVSTLELGDSALYLCASSLGPLATEQYFGPGTRLTVT.

J is TRBJ1-1 and V is TRBV6-1; 7 nucleotides align to TRBD1. CDR1 is MNHNS, CDR2 SASEGT, per germline. The CDR3 contains 14 residues. The trim removed 5 bases at V and 1 base at J, leaving 4 bases unmatched. This CDR3 is CASSQQGPNTEAFF. CDR3 DNA sequence: TGTGCCAGCAGTCAACAGGGGCCGAACACTGAAGCTTTCTTT.

The rearrangement uses TRBV5-4 and TRBJ2-2, with 9 bases fitting TRBD1. The ends lost 2 bases at V and 15 bases at J; junction bases unmatched: 17. The CDR3 has 16 amino acids. CDR1 and CDR2 from the germline V gene are SGHNT and YYREEE (reference sequence). CDR3 amino acids: CASSLTRPGTGPRMFF. CDR3 bases: TGTGCCAGCAGCTTAACACGACCCGGGACAGGGCCAAGGATGTTTTTT. Full variable domain (outside the CDR3, taken from reference TRBV5-4 and TRBJ2-2): ETGVTQSPTHLIKTRGQQVTLRCSSQSGHNTVSWYQQALGQGPQFIFQYYREEENGRGNFPPRFSGLQFPNYSSELNVNALELDDSALYLCASSLTRPGTGPRMFFGEGSRLTVL.

This chain links TRBV7-8 with TRBJ1-2, with 7 bases that match TRBD1. Germline values: CDR1 SGHVS, CDR2 FQNEAQ. V was pared by 0 bases and J by 4 bases, with 5 bases of the junction left unmatched. The CDR3 has 15 residues. CDR3 sequence: CASSLADRMGYGYTF. DNA of the CDR3: TGTGCCAGCAGCTTAGCGGACAGGATGGGCTATGGCTACACCTTC.

The chain combines TRBV5-6 with TRBJ1-1, with D unclear. This CDR3 is 13 amino acids long. Trimming took off 4 bases at V and 3 bases at J, with 10 bases between the two ends. CDR1 SGHDT and CDR2 YYEEEE come from the germline V gene. The CDR3 coding sequence is TGTGCCAGCAGCCTCCCGGGGTACACTGAAGCTTTCTTT. Protein sequence: CASSLPGYTEAFF.

The chain links TRBV13 to TRBJ2-5; TRBD2 matches 7 bases. This CDR3 spans 16 amino acids. Germline CDR1 PRHDT, CDR2 FYEKMQ (reference sequence). The J segment lost 2 bases and the V segment lost 1 base, leaving 7 bases of the junction unmatched. In nucleotides, the CDR3 is TGTGCCAGCAGCTTAGAAAGACTAGCAGCACAAGAGACCCAGTACTTC. Protein sequence: CASSLERLAAQETQYF.

The J gene is TRBJ2-7, the V gene TRBV10-3, with D possibly matching TRBD2 (6 bases). Germline CDR1 ENHRY, CDR2 SYGVKD. CDR3 length equals 14 residues. Trimming removed 0 bases at V and 7 bases at J, with 13 bases between. CDR3 loop: CAISESRDSREQYF. The CDR3 bases are TGTGCCATCAGTGAGTCCCGGGACTCCAGGGAGCAGTACTTC.

The chain recombines TRBV15 with TRBJ2-4, with a weak D call TRBD1 (6 bases). CDR3 length: 14 amino acids. V was cut by 9 bases and J by 1 base, with 13 bases left in between. CDR1 LNHNV and CDR2 YYDKDF come from the germline V gene (reference sequence). The CDR3 DNA sequence: TGTGCCACAGATGTCACAGGGGCCAAAAACATTCAGTACTTC. It specifies CATDVTGAKNIQYF. Combining the CDR3 with reference TRBV15 and TRBJ2-4 gives the whole variable domain DAMVIQNPRYQVTQFGKPVTLSCSQTLNHNVMYWYQQKSSQAPKLLFHYYDKDFNNEADTPDNFQSRRPNTSFCFLDIRSPGLGDTAMYLCATDVTGAKNIQYFGAGTRLSVL.

This clone was seen a few times. The CDR3 DNA sequence: TGTGCCAGCAGCGTAGGGGACAGGGGGCTTCAGGCGGCCCAGTACTTC. Amino acids: CASSVGDRGLQAAQYF. The V and J genes are TRBV9 and TRBJ2-5; TRBD1 aligns across 12 bases. V shed 0 bases and J 9 bases; nucleotides not matched to a gene: 9. The CDR3 extends over 16 amino acids. The V gene's germline CDR1 is SGDLS and CDR2 YYNGEE.

V gene TRBV5-4 combines with J gene TRBJ2-1; 7 bases align to TRBD1. V shed 5 bases and J 8 bases; nucleotides not matched to a gene: 7. The CDR3 is 13 amino acids. Per the germline V gene, CDR1 is SGHNT and CDR2 is YYREEE (reference sequence). CDR3 loop: CASRAQGVDEQFF. The CDR3 DNA reads as TGTGCCAGCAGAGCCCAGGGGGTCGATGAGCAGTTCTTC. Based on the CDR3 plus reference TRBV5-4 and TRBJ2-1, the full variable domain is ETGVTQSPTHLIKTRGQQVTLRCSSQSGHNTVSWYQQALGQGPQFIFQYYREEENGRGNFPPRFSGLQFPNYSSELNVNALELDDSALYLCASRAQGVDEQFFGPGTRLTVL.

The chain joins TRBV4-3 to TRBJ1-1; the match to TRBD1 covers 8 bases. V gave up 3 bases and J gave up 4 bases; unmatched junction bases: 4. The V gene's germline CDR1 is LGHNA and CDR2 YSLEER. The length of the CDR3 is 14 residues. As DNA, the CDR3 is TGCGCCAGCAGCCAGGGACAGGTTGCCACTGAAGCTTTCTTT. Amino acids: CASSQGQVATEAFF.

V and J are TRBV29-1 and TRBJ2-7, with D hard to call. V dropped 5 bases and J dropped 2 bases, with 10 bases sitting between them. CDR3 length: 12 residues. The germline CDR1 and CDR2 sequences are SQVTM and ANQGSEA. The CDR3 sequence is CSVKAGTYEQYF. CDR3 bases: TGCAGCGTTAAGGCAGGAACCTACGAGCAGTACTTC.

This chain joins TRBV21-1 and TRBJ1-3; the table calls TRBD1, which could not be checked here. TRBV21-1 is a documented pseudogene. The CDR3 contains 17 residues. CDR3 amino acids: CASSKTTGYSRGNTIYF. CDR3 sequence (DNA): TGTGCCAGCAGCAAAACGACAGGGTATTCGCGGGGAAACACCATATATTTT.

The DNA of the CDR3 is TGTGCCAGCAGTTTCAGCGGGGGAAACACAGATACGCAGTATTTT. It yields the protein CASSFSGGNTDTQYF. The gene calls are TRBV27 and TRBJ2-3, with 8 bases matching TRBD2. V was clipped by 3 bases and J by 2 bases; unmatched bases: 4. Germline-derived CDR1 and CDR2 are MNHEY and SMNVEV (reference sequence). The CDR3 loop spans 15 amino acids.

The genes are TRBV11-2 and TRBJ2-7; 11 positions agree with TRBD2. V lost 6 bases, J lost 1 base, and 8 bases stayed unmatched. Germline CDR1 and CDR2: SGHAT and FQNNGV. CDR3 size: 16 residues. The chain's CDR3 is CASSGVAGGPSYEQYF. CDR3 nucleotide sequence: TGTGCCAGCAGTGGGGTAGCGGGGGGGCCGTCCTACGAGCAGTACTTC.

The rearrangement joins TRBV2 to TRBJ2-3; possible D gene TRBD2, 6 bases. V was clipped by 2 bases and J by 3 bases, with 12 bases between them. The CDR3 is made up of 15 amino acids. From germline, CDR1 is SNHLY and CDR2 FYNNEI. The CDR3 sequence is CASSEYRGMTDTQYF. CDR3 nucleotides: TGTGCCAGCAGTGAATATCGGGGGATGACAGATACGCAGTATTTT.

This clone showed up just once. V usage is TRBV6-1 and J usage is TRBJ2-6, with D tentatively TRBD1 (6 bases). Germline CDR1 is MNHNS and CDR2 is SASEGT. V lost 5 bases and J 4 bases, leaving 9 bases between the germline ends. The CDR3 is made up of 14 amino acids. CDR3 amino acids: CASSTGTGANVLTF. CDR3 coding DNA: TGTGCCAGCAGTACAGGGACCGGGGCCAACGTCCTGACTTTC.

The chain links TRBV10-3 to TRBJ1-1; 8 bases fit TRBD1. The CDR3 spans 16 residues. Trimming at V came to 2 bases and at J to 6 bases, leaving 11 bases not matched to a gene. Looked up from germline, CDR1 is ENHRY and CDR2 is SYGVKD. In DNA, the CDR3 is TGTGCCATCAGTGAGCGGGCAGGGGGCGAATCCCCTGAAGCTTTCTTT. As protein: CAISERAGGESPEAFF.

The V gene is TRBV6-5, the J gene TRBJ1-1; tentative D call: TRBD1 (5 bases). CDR1 and CDR2 (germline): MNHEY, SVGAGI. Trimming stripped 6 bases from V and 4 bases from J, with 6 bases between. This CDR3 has 11 residues. CDR3 in DNA: TGTGCCAGCAGCGGGGGCACTGAAGCTTTCTTT. Encoded protein: CASSGGTEAFF.

This clone was detected only a few times. This chain links TRBV28 with TRBJ2-7, with 8 nucleotides matching TRBD2. The CDR3 has 16 residues. Trimming cost V 2 bases and J 1 base; bases outside gene matches: 7. Germline CDR1 reads MDHEN; CDR2 reads SYDVKM. CDR3 residues: CASSLVTGGASYEQYF. The CDR3 DNA is TGTGCCAGCAGTTTAGTGACCGGGGGGGCTTCCTACGAGCAGTACTTC.

V gene TRBV6-1 combines with J gene TRBJ1-1; no clear D gene. Between the trimmed V and J ends, which lost 6 bases and 2 bases, there was a span of 4 bases. Germline V lookup: CDR1 MNHNS, CDR2 SASEGT. This CDR3 region has 11 residues. Here the CDR3 reads CASSKNTEAFF. The CDR3 DNA follows: TGTGCCAGCAGCAAAAACACTGAAGCTTTCTTT.

V usage is TRBV7-9 and J usage is TRBJ2-7; TRBD1 matches at 7 bases. CDR3 length: 15 residues. Trimming cost V 1 base and J 7 bases; bases outside gene matches: 10. Looked up from germline, CDR1 is SEHNR and CDR2 is FQNEAQ (reference sequence). The CDR3 DNA is TGTGCCAGCAGCTTAGGAGGTTTGCAGGGGGAAGAGCAGTACTTC. Protein product: CASSLGGLQGEEQYF.

The J gene is TRBJ2-1, the V gene TRBV30; 7 nucleotides match TRBD1. Germline values: CDR1 GTSNPN, CDR2 SVGIG (reference sequence). The V gene end was trimmed by 2 bases and the J gene end by 5 bases; junction bases not matched to a gene: 9. This CDR3 is 15 amino acids long. The CDR3: CAWSPISDRDNEQFF. CDR3 DNA: TGTGCCTGGAGTCCGATCTCAGACAGGGACAATGAGCAGTTCTTC.

As for this clone: The junction differs from germline at one of its ends, possibly a read error. The genes are TRBV6-1 and TRBJ1-5; 7 bases are shared with TRBD1. The length of the CDR3 is 14 residues. Germline V gene data show CDR1 as MNHNS and CDR2 as SASEGT. For the CDR3, the DNA is TGTGCCAGCAGTGAATGGGACAGAAGTCAGCCCCAGAATTTT. This codes for CASSEWDRSQPQNF.

The rearrangement links TRBV19 to TRBJ1-1; TRBD1 is a possible D gene (6 bases). CDR3 size: 15 residues. CDR1 and CDR2 (germline): LNHDA, SQIVND (reference sequence). Trimming took off 4 bases at V and 0 bases at J, with 12 bases between the two ends. CDR3 bases: TGTGCCAGTAGTACCCAGGGGTGGGTGAACACTGAAGCTTTCTTT. This codes for CASSTQGWVNTEAFF.

The V gene is TRBV7-3, the J gene TRBJ2-1; 8 nucleotides match TRBD2. Germline V lookup: CDR1 SGHTA, CDR2 FQGTGA. V trimming: 2 bases; J trimming: 8 bases; junction bases outside the gene matches: 8. The CDR3 covers 15 residues. In DNA, the CDR3 is TGTGCCAGCAGCTTAGGCGGGGGGCAGTCCGATGAGCAGTTCTTC. As protein: CASSLGGGQSDEQFF.